This T cell receptor beta chain was captured in a study of Ad26.COV2.S vaccination and SARS-CoV-2 variants. The V and J ends lost 1 base and 4 bases respectively, with 13 bases between them. The V gene's germline CDR1 is LGHNA and CDR2 YSLEER. This CDR3 is built from 15 residues. This table comes from immunoSEQ multiplex PCR, and its TCRdb copy is limited to in-frame clones, with some not included. Here the sample spans 300,000 to 400,000 clones, about 86% being singletons. On this clone itself: Its target is not known.

Study conclusions and caveats: Spike-specific CD8+ and CD4+ T cell responses reportedly showed substantial breadth after vaccination. The TCR-based breadth and depth measures might underestimate overall T cell responses.

Treatment given: 15 to 20 received Ad26.COV2.S at low or high dose, single or two shots; about 5 received placebo; per-sample allocation not given. Following the first vaccine or placebo injection, samples were taken on day 63. An Ad26 vector carrying the Wuhan-strain SARS-CoV-2 spike served as the vaccine. The chain combines TRBV4-3 with TRBJ2-5; TRBD1 is a possible D gene (6 bases). The TCR comes from a person aged 18-60 years who received the Ad26.COV2.S COVID-19 vaccine or a placebo. Sequenced here: peripheral blood, sampled in a trial of Ad26.COV2.S vaccine versus placebo. CDR3: CASSQVPGDGETQYF. CDR3 nucleotide sequence: TGCGCCAGCAGCCAAGTACCAGGGGATGGAGAGACCCAGTACTTC.